What follows are 20 T cell receptor beta chains derived from one specimen sequenced in a study of human T cells and chemical hapten exposure. TCRdb called the RACE reads again in MiXCR, with one record for every CDR3 protein. In the table there are about 120,000 distinct CDR3 sequences, about an eighth of which are singletons. Time point specified: patch test 1, 2 weeks after DPC sensitization. Stated treatment: therapeutic diphenylcyclopropenone sensitization with weekly scalp DPC. The starting material was whole blood, obtained in connection with sensitization to the hapten diphenylcyclopropenone (DPC). These receptors came from a man aged 18 to 30 with alopecia areata. Some clones in this sample may be carry-over from other donors' samples.

The chain uses TRBV9 and TRBJ2-1, with unresolved D. The CDR3 runs 15 residues. In germline, CDR1 is SGDLS, CDR2 YYNGEE. Trimming pared 0 bases from V and 8 bases from J, leaving 15 bases between. The CDR3 nucleotides are TGTGCCAGCAGCGTAGAGTTAACCCTGACTGATGAGCAGTTCTTC. Its translation: CASSVELTLTDEQFF.

The chain couples TRBV19 to TRBJ1-5; D possibly corresponds to TRBD1 (6 bases). The germline CDR1 and CDR2 sequences are LNHDA and SQIVND (reference sequence). The CDR3 length is 13 residues. V was pared by 2 bases and J by 6 bases, with 8 bases between. CDR3 DNA sequence: TGTGCCAGTAGTATACAACAGGGTCAGCCCCAGCATTTT. Translating gives CASSIQQGQPQHF.

The gene calls are TRBV7-9 and TRBJ1-5; 7 positions agree with TRBD1. The CDR3 covers 13 residues. Per germline, CDR1 SEHNR and CDR2 FQNEAQ (reference sequence). Germline trimming cut 5 bases from V and 7 bases from J; bases unmatched to any gene: 5. CDR3 protein: CASSQEGAQPQHF. The CDR3 nucleotides read TGTGCCAGCAGCCAGGAGGGGGCACAGCCCCAGCATTTT.

In this sample, this clonotype turned up a few times. The chain links TRBV20-1 to TRBJ2-5, with a possible D match to TRBD2 (5 bases). The germline gives CDR1 DFQATT, CDR2 SNEGSKA (reference sequence). This CDR3 spans 16 amino acids. Trimming removed 1 base from V and 5 bases from J, with 20 bases in between. CDR3 sequence: CSARASWELIGETQYF. In nucleotides, the CDR3 is TGCAGTGCTAGAGCTAGTTGGGAGCTCATTGGGGAGACCCAGTACTTC.

This clonotype was seen at least ten times. The V and J genes are TRBV4-3 and TRBJ1-2, with 7 nucleotides matching TRBD1. Germline CDR1 LGHNA, CDR2 YSLEER. J was trimmed by 3 bases and V by 1 base; bases with no gene match: 8. This CDR3 is built from 16 residues. The CDR3 sequence: CASSQAQGGQHYGYTF. CDR3 nucleotides: TGCGCCAGCAGCCAAGCTCAGGGGGGCCAGCACTATGGCTACACCTTC.

This sequence joins TRBV20-1 and TRBJ2-1, with D perhaps matching TRBD1 or TRBD2 (5 bases each). The CDR3 extends over 15 amino acids. Germline V gene data show CDR1 as DFQATT and CDR2 as SNEGSKA (reference sequence). With 3 bases removed from V and 7 bases from J, the gap between germline ends came to 19 bases. DNA for the CDR3: TGCAGTGCTAGTACACTAGGTGGGGCGCGGAATGAGCAGTTCTTC. Translating gives CSASTLGGARNEQFF.

The J gene is TRBJ2-1, the V gene TRBV20-1, with D possibly being TRBD2 (5 bases). Germline CDR1 reads DFQATT; CDR2 reads SNEGSKA (reference sequence). Trimming left V 1 base short and J 3 bases short, with 13 bases between. The CDR3 sequence is 15 residues long. The CDR3 reads CSARVLGRDYNEQFF. The DNA of the CDR3 is TGCAGTGCTAGAGTTTTAGGACGGGACTACAATGAGCAGTTCTTC.

This chain connects TRBV19 to TRBJ2-5; a weak D match, TRBD2 (5 bases). With 0 bases removed from V and 4 bases from J, the gap between germline ends came to 21 bases. CDR3 length: 18 residues. Per germline, CDR1 LNHDA and CDR2 SQIVND (reference sequence). CDR3 amino acids: CASSIDSSPSSSRETQYF. CDR3 coding DNA: TGTGCCAGTAGTATAGACTCGTCCCCTTCGTCTAGCCGAGAGACCCAGTACTTC. Using reference TRBV19 and TRBJ2-5 for the parts outside the CDR3, the full variable domain is DGGITQSPKYLFRKEGQNVTLSCEQNLNHDAMYWYRQDPGQGLRLIYYSQIVNDFQKGDIAEGYSVSREKKESFPLTVTSAQKNPTAFYLCASSIDSSPSSSRETQYFGPGTRLLVL.

This clonotype was picked up a small number of times. This chain connects TRBV20-1 to TRBJ2-3, with D perhaps being TRBD1 or TRBD2 (5 bases each). The CDR3 extends over 15 amino acids. Trimming pared 0 bases from V and 2 bases from J, leaving 12 bases between. Germline CDR1 is DFQATT and CDR2 is SNEGSKA (reference sequence). CDR3 amino acids: CSARDRAGTTDTQYF. The CDR3, as DNA: TGCAGTGCTAGAGATCGCGCTGGGACCACAGATACGCAGTATTTT.

The J gene is TRBJ1-6, the V gene TRBV7-9, with D perhaps TRBD1 (5 bases). Trimming took off 1 base at V and 7 bases at J, with 11 bases between the two ends. Per germline, CDR1 SEHNR and CDR2 FQNEAQ (reference sequence). This CDR3 spans 15 amino acids. This CDR3 is CASSLGGHVNSPLHF. The DNA of the CDR3 is TGTGCCAGCAGCTTAGGAGGACACGTCAATTCACCCCTCCACTTT.

The table lists this clonotype with a few counts. V usage is TRBV7-2 and J usage is TRBJ1-6; no clear D. Germline CDR1 is SGHTA and CDR2 is FQGNSA. This CDR3 comprises 15 residues. Trimming stripped 3 bases from V and 10 bases from J, with 16 bases between. The CDR3: CASSFAKAGGSPLHF. The CDR3 coding sequence is TGTGCCAGCAGCTTCGCCAAGGCGGGCGGGTCACCCCTCCACTTT.

This clonotype was recorded a few times. The chain links TRBV11-2 to TRBJ2-1; 12 bases agree with TRBD2. The CDR3 runs to 18 residues. V shed 2 bases, J shed 2 bases, and the junction held 7 bases outside the gene matches. Looked up from germline, CDR1 is SGHAT and CDR2 is FQNNGV. CDR3 in DNA: TGTGCCAGCAGCTTAAGGCCGCTAGCGGGGGGGACCTACAATGAGCAGTTCTTC. Translation: CASSLRPLAGGTYNEQFF.

This clonotype was observed at least ten times. This chain uses TRBV9 with TRBJ1-1; no reliable D call. The V gene lost 4 bases and the J gene lost 4 bases, with 14 bases spanning the gap. This CDR3 has 14 amino acids. Per germline, CDR1 SGDLS and CDR2 YYNGEE. The CDR3 nucleotides read TGTGCCAGCAGCCCGTACAAGACTGCCACTGAAGCTTTCTTT. Translating gives CASSPYKTATEAFF. The full variable domain, completed using reference TRBV9 and TRBJ1-1, is DSGVTQTPKHLITATGQRVTLRCSPRSGDLSVYWYQQSLDQGLQFLIQYYNGEERAKGNILERFSAQQFPDLHSELNLSSLELGDSALYFCASSPYKTATEAFFGQGTRLTVV.

This clonotype has more than one count but fewer than ten. The V gene is TRBV27, the J gene TRBJ2-3; D possibly corresponds to TRBD2 (5 bases). Per germline, CDR1 MNHEY and CDR2 SMNVEV (reference sequence). V was trimmed by 7 bases and J by 2 bases, leaving 16 bases between them. The CDR3 runs 15 residues. CDR3 in DNA: TGTGCCAGCACCCGGGGAGAGACTTTCACAGATACGCAGTATTTT. Protein sequence: CASTRGETFTDTQYF.

The chain recombines TRBV29-1 with TRBJ2-2; the D is unclear. Germline loops: CDR1 SQVTM, CDR2 ANQGSEA. V lost 7 bases and J 8 bases, leaving 8 bases between the germline ends. The CDR3 covers 10 residues. As DNA, the CDR3 is TGCAGCGCTCTCGAGGGGGAGCTGTTTTTT. The encoded protein is CSALEGELFF.

The gene calls are TRBV5-6 and TRBJ2-5; TRBD2 matches 10 bases. Germline V gives CDR1 SGHDT, CDR2 YYEEEE. This CDR3 contains 18 residues. V trimming: 3 bases; J trimming: 0 bases; junction bases outside the gene matches: 11. CDR3 region: CASSSGLAGARYQETQYF. In DNA, the CDR3 is TGTGCCAGCAGCTCTGGGCTAGCGGGGGCTCGGTACCAAGAGACCCAGTACTTC. Using reference TRBV5-6 and TRBJ2-5 for the parts outside the CDR3, the full variable domain is DAGVTQSPTHLIKTRGQQVTLRCSPKSGHDTVSWYQQALGQGPQFIFQYYEEEERQRGNFPDRFSGHQFPNYSSELNVNALLLGDSALYLCASSSGLAGARYQETQYFGPGTRLLVL.

This clonotype has ten or more counts. The chain uses TRBV11-2 and TRBJ2-7, with D possibly being TRBD1 (5 bases). The CDR3 has 14 residues. V was clipped by 5 bases and J by 7 bases, with 18 bases between them. Germline CDR1 is SGHAT and CDR2 is FQNNGV. The CDR3 DNA is TGTGCCAGCAGCAGACAGCATCCCCCCGCGGAGCAGTACTTC. As protein: CASSRQHPPAEQYF.

V usage is TRBV6-2 or TRBV6-3 and J usage is TRBJ1-2, with 8 positions matching TRBD1. There are 13 residues in the CDR3. CDR1 MNHEY and CDR2 SVGEGT come from the germline V gene. The V segment lost 5 bases and the J segment 4 bases; nucleotides outside the gene matches: 3. CDR3 DNA sequence: TGTGCCAGCAGTAACGGACAGGGCTATGGCTACACCTTC. Protein: CASSNGQGYGYTF.

J is TRBJ2-2 and V is TRBV9; possibly TRBD1 for D (6 bases). The V gene lost 6 bases and the J gene lost 2 bases, with 20 bases spanning the gap. The CDR3 runs 17 residues. Per the germline V gene, CDR1 is SGDLS and CDR2 is YYNGEE. CDR3 amino acids: CASTKAWTVPNTGELFF. Written as DNA, the CDR3 is TGTGCCAGCACCAAAGCGTGGACAGTCCCAAACACCGGGGAGCTGTTTTTT.

This clonotype was seen a handful of times. The J gene is TRBJ1-4, the V gene TRBV5-1; 8 bases line up with TRBD1. V gave up 3 bases and J gave up 6 bases; unmatched junction bases: 7. The CDR3 covers 15 residues. From germline, CDR1 is SGHRS and CDR2 YFSETQ. This CDR3 reads CASSSARDRHEKLFF. The CDR3 bases are TGCGCCAGCAGCTCGGCACGGGACAGGCATGAAAAACTGTTTTTT.